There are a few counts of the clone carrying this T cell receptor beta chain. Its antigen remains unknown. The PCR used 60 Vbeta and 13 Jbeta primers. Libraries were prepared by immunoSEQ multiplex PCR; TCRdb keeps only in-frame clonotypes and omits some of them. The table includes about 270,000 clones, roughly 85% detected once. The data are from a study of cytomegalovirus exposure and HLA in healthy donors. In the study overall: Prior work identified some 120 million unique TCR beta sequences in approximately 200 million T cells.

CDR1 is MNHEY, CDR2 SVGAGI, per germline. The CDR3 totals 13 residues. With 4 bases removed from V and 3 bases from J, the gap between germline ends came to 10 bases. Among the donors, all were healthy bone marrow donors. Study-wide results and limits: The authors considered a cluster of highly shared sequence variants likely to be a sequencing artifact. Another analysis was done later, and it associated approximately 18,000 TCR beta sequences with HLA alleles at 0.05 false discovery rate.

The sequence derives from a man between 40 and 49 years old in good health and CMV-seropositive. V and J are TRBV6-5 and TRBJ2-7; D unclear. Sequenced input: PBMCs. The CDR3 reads CASSSPLLYEQYF. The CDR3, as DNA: TGTGCCAGCAGTTCCCCACTCCTCTACGAGCAGTACTTC.